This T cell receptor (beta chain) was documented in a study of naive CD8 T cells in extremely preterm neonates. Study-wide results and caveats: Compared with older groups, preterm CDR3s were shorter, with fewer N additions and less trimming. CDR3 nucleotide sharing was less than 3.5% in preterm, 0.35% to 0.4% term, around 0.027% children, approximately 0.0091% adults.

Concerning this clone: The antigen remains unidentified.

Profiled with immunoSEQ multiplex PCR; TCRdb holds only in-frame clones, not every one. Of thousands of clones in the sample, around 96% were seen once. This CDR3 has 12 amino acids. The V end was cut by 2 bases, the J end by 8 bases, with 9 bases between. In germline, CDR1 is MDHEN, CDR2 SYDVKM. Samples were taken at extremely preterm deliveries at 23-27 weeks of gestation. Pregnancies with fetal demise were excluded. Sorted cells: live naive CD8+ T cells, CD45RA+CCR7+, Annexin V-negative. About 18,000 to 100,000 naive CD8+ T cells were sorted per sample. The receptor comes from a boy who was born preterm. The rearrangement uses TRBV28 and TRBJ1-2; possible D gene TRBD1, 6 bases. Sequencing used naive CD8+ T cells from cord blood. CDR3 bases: TGTGCCAGCAGTTTAGGAGGGGGAGGCTACACCTTC. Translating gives CASSLGGGGYTF.